Listed below are T cell receptor beta chains from one sample, sequenced in a study of PD-1 blockade in classical Hodgkin lymphoma. Clones were sequenced by immunoSEQ multiplex PCR, and TCRdb holds only the in-frame ones, with some missing. The sample holds about 90,000 clones, roughly nine tenths seen once. This specimen consisted of peripheral blood mononuclear cells (PBMCs), obtained before the fourth cycle of nivolumab. Receptors were obtained from a human donor with classical Hodgkin lymphoma. Each CDR3 is given with its conserved first and last residue. D genes are given only for firm matches. Rows give clone size only sometimes, using once, few, many, or a class for an expanded clone.

d_gene	v_gene	j_gene	abundance	CDR3aa	CDR3nt
NA	TRBV11-2	TRBJ2-7	NA	CASSLGPGGSYEQYF	TGTGCCAGCAGCTTAGGTCCGGGTGGCTCCTACGAGCAGTACTTC
NA	TRBV9	TRBJ1-1	NA	CASSAQGNTEAFF	TGTGCCAGCAGTGCCCAGGGAAACACTGAAGCTTTCTTT
NA	TRBV15	TRBJ1-1	NA	CATSRDRGLENTEAFF	TGTGCCACCAGCAGAGATAGGGGCCTCGAGAACACTGAAGCTTTCTTT
NA	TRBV10-2	TRBJ2-5	NA	CASSEWGARGETQYF	TGCGCCAGCAGTGAGTGGGGGGCACGGGGAGAGACCCAGTACTTC
TRBD1	TRBV6-6	TRBJ1-1	NA	CASRQGEAFF	TGTGCCAGCAGGCAGGGGGAGGCTTTCTTT
NA	TRBV5-1	TRBJ1-1	once	CASSLVAAVEAFF	TGCGCCAGCAGCTTGGTGGCAGCCGTTGAAGCTTTCTTT
NA	TRBV11-2	TRBJ2-2	NA	CASPLEGLNTGELFF	TGTGCCAGCCCACTCGAAGGCCTGAACACCGGGGAGCTGTTTTTT
TRBD1	TRBV27	TRBJ2-7	NA	CASTWGQGANEQYF	TGTGCCAGCACCTGGGGACAGGGGGCCAACGAGCAGTACTTC
TRBD2	TRBV10-2	TRBJ2-3	NA	CAVRGASGGSSTDTQYF	TGCGCCGTCCGTGGAGCTAGCGGGGGATCTAGCACAGATACGCAGTATTTT
NA	TRBV4-2	TRBJ1-5	NA	CASSQEVPGEGQPQHF	TGTGCCAGCAGCCAAGAGGTACCAGGGGAGGGTCAGCCCCAGCATTTT
NA	TRBV9	TRBJ2-2	NA	CASSAHDGELFF	TGTGCCAGCAGCGCTCACGACGGGGAGCTGTTTTTT
TRBD1	TRBV7-9	TRBJ1-1	NA	CASSPTTGDPVPLTEAFF	TGTGCCAGCAGCCCCACTACAGGGGACCCCGTACCCCTCACTGAAGCTTTCTTT
TRBD1	TRBV30	TRBJ1-6	NA	CAWSVGLITGGYNSPLHF	TGTGCCTGGAGTGTCGGACTTATAACAGGGGGCTATAATTCACCCCTCCACTTT
NA	TRBV11-3	TRBJ2-7	NA	CASSLAGAYEQYF	TGTGCCAGCAGCTTAGCGGGGGCCTACGAGCAGTACTTC
NA	TRBV7-2	TRBJ2-2	NA	CASTPLPNTGELFF	TGTGCCAGCACGCCGCTCCCGAACACCGGGGAGCTGTTTTTT
NA	TRBV2	TRBJ1-1	few	CASSPTPNTEAFF	TGTGCCAGCAGTCCTACACCGAACACTGAAGCTTTCTTT
NA	TRBV21-1	TRBJ2-6	NA	CASSKVGSSGANVLTF	TGTGCCAGCAGCAAGGTTGGCAGCTCTGGGGCCAACGTCCTGACTTTC
NA	TRBV6-5	TRBJ2-7	NA	CASSYQSSYEQYF	TGTGCCAGCAGTTACCAGAGCTCCTACGAGCAGTACTTC
TRBD2	TRBV5-1	TRBJ2-7	NA	CASSLAPAGGYEQYF	TGCGCCAGCAGCTTGGCCCCGGCGGGGGGCTACGAGCAGTACTTC
TRBD1	TRBV7-9	TRBJ2-7	NA	CASSPRQGAGYEQYF	TGTGCCAGCAGCCCCCGGCAGGGGGCGGGCTACGAGCAGTACTTC
TRBD1	TRBV5-6	TRBJ1-1	NA	CAAGQGVTEAFF	TGTGCCGCGGGACAGGGGGTCACTGAAGCTTTCTTT
NA	TRBV11-2	TRBJ2-1	NA	CASSLMRGDEQFF	TGTGCCAGCAGCTTGATGAGGGGAGATGAGCAGTTCTTC
TRBD1	TRBV2	TRBJ1-2	NA	CASLSLGGIDYGYTF	TGTGCCAGTCTGAGTTTAGGGGGCATTGACTATGGCTACACCTTC
NA	TRBV4-2	TRBJ2-1	NA	CASSQEDSYNEQFF	TGTGCCAGCAGCCAAGAGGACTCCTACAATGAGCAGTTCTTC
TRBD2	TRBV27	TRBJ2-7	NA	CASSLAGPAYEQYF	TGTGCCAGCAGTCTAGCGGGCCCAGCCTACGAGCAGTACTTC
NA	TRBV10-3	TRBJ1-5	NA	CASLQGLNQPQHF	TGTGCCAGCCTGCAGGGACTCAATCAGCCCCAGCATTTT
NA	TRBV10-1	TRBJ1-1	NA	CASSDGWGREAFF	TGCGCCAGCAGTGACGGTTGGGGCAGGGAAGCTTTCTTT
NA	TRBV5-8	TRBJ2-5	NA	CASSNLGGPGETQYF	TGTGCCAGCAGCAACCTCGGCGGGCCGGGAGAGACCCAGTACTTC
NA	TRBV30	TRBJ1-6	few	CAWGQYNSPLHF	TGTGCCTGGGGACAGTATAATTCACCCCTCCACTTT
NA	TRBV2	TRBJ1-4	NA	CASSDPQGTNEKLFF	TGTGCCAGCAGTGACCCCCAGGGAACTAATGAAAAACTGTTTTTT
NA	TRBV2	TRBJ2-7	NA	CASMKDQTITYEQYF	TGTGCCAGCATGAAGGATCAGACTATAACCTACGAGCAGTACTTC
NA	TRBV6-5	TRBJ2-1	NA	CASSYTRQSSYNEQFF	TGTGCCAGCAGTTACACTCGCCAAAGCTCCTACAATGAGCAGTTCTTC
NA	TRBV30	TRBJ2-5	NA	CAWSPKYVGETQYF	TGTGCCTGGAGTCCCAAGTATGTTGGGGAGACCCAGTACTTC
NA	TRBV30	TRBJ2-7	NA	CAWTKGSYEQYF	TGTGCCTGGACAAAGGGCTCCTACGAGCAGTACTTC
NA	TRBV5-4	TRBJ2-3	NA	CASSLGPTDTQYF	TGTGCCAGCAGCTTAGGCCCTACAGATACGCAGTATTTT
TRBD1	TRBV18	TRBJ1-5	NA	CASSRTGSNQPQHF	TGTGCCAGCTCGAGGACAGGTAGCAATCAGCCCCAGCATTTT
TRBD1	TRBV28	TRBJ1-5	once	CASRWDRLSNQPQHF	TGTGCCAGCAGATGGGACAGGTTAAGCAATCAGCCCCAGCATTTT
NA	TRBV28	TRBJ1-1	medium-sized	CASSPITASAGNTEAFF	TGTGCCAGCAGTCCCATAACCGCCTCGGCCGGGAACACTGAAGCTTTCTTT
NA	TRBV9	TRBJ2-3	once	CASLRGTGDTDTQYF	TGTGCCAGCCTCCGGGGGACGGGAGACACAGATACGCAGTATTTT
TRBD1	TRBV6-5	TRBJ2-7	NA	CASSYGDSSYEQYF	TGTGCCAGCAGTTACGGGGACAGTTCCTACGAGCAGTACTTC
NA	TRBV14	TRBJ2-7	NA	CASSHLTESVHEQYF	TGTGCCAGCAGCCACCTAACAGAGTCAGTCCACGAGCAGTACTTC
NA	TRBV7-2	TRBJ2-5	NA	CASSLAGSSETQYF	TGTGCCAGCAGCTTAGCGGGGTCCTCCGAGACCCAGTACTTC
NA	TRBV28	TRBJ2-1	NA	CASSSTQGGIENEQFF	TGTGCCAGCAGTTCGACTCAGGGGGGGATAGAAAATGAGCAGTTCTTC
NA	TRBV7-9	TRBJ1-2	NA	CASSLRDYGYTF	TGTGCCAGCAGCTTAAGAGACTATGGCTACACCTTC
TRBD2	TRBV4-2	TRBJ2-1	medium-sized	CASSQGPSGGAGEQFF	TGTGCCAGCAGCCAGGGTCCTAGCGGGGGGGCAGGTGAGCAGTTCTTC
TRBD1	TRBV27	TRBJ1-5	NA	CASSLGQASNQPQHF	TGTGCCAGCAGTTTAGGACAGGCGAGCAATCAGCCCCAGCATTTT
NA	TRBV6-1	TRBJ1-2	NA	CASSERNWGYNYGYTF	TGTGCCAGCAGTGAAAGAAATTGGGGTTATAACTATGGCTACACCTTC
TRBD1	TRBV19	TRBJ2-5	NA	CASSIGTGVIQETQYF	TGTGCCAGTAGTATTGGGACAGGGGTAATACAAGAGACCCAGTACTTC
TRBD1	TRBV6-6	TRBJ2-7	NA	CASSFGTADEQYF	TGTGCCAGCAGTTTCGGGACAGCCGACGAGCAGTACTTC
TRBD1	TRBV5-4	TRBJ1-1	NA	CASSFVGQGWTEAFF	TGTGCCAGCAGCTTTGTAGGACAGGGGTGGACTGAAGCTTTCTTT
NA	TRBV10-1	TRBJ2-2	NA	CASGEGTGTGELFF	TGCGCCAGCGGAGAGGGCACGGGCACCGGGGAGCTGTTTTTT
TRBD1	TRBV6-9	TRBJ1-2	NA	CASSYQTGGGYTF	TGTGCCAGCAGTTACCAAACAGGGGGCGGCTACACCTTC
TRBD2	TRBV15	TRBJ2-3	NA	CATSRLRSGGVSTDTQYF	TGTGCCACCAGCAGACTACGTAGCGGGGGGGTTAGCACAGATACGCAGTATTTT
TRBD2	TRBV6-1	TRBJ2-5	NA	CASSERQGTSTQYF	TGTGCCAGCAGTGAACGCCAGGGGACTAGCACCCAGTACTTC
NA	TRBV5-1	TRBJ1-2	NA	CASSLRGTGYYGYTF	TGCGCCAGCAGCTTACGAGGGACGGGCTACTATGGCTACACCTTC
NA	TRBV6-4	TRBJ2-2	NA	CASNIADFTGELFF	TGTGCCAGCAACATAGCGGACTTCACCGGGGAGCTGTTTTTT
NA	TRBV28	TRBJ2-2	NA	CASSFVFNEPGQNTGELFF	TGTGCCAGCAGTTTTGTTTTTAATGAACCGGGACAGAACACCGGGGAGCTGTTTTTT